Below are 5 T cell receptor beta chains sequenced from a single sample in a study of beta chain features in type 1 diabetes. Sequenced material consisted of expressed TCRB transcripts (all of the isolated RNA was reverse transcribed). Data came from immunoSEQ multiplex PCR; TCRdb stores just in-frame clones and leaves some out. The table includes around 300,000 clones, about 11% detected once. Sequencing was carried out using naive CD4+ T cells from blood. The receptors derive from a woman aged 25 to 39 in good health.

This clone was observed a handful of times. The V call is TRBV28, the J call TRBJ1-2; D ambiguous. The CDR3 length is 11 residues. Trimming removed 5 bases from V and 7 bases from J, with 8 bases in between. Germline values: CDR1 MDHEN, CDR2 SYDVKM. CDR3 coding DNA: TGTGCCAGCAGTGAGACTCGTGGCTACACCTTC. This codes for CASSETRGYTF.

The genes are TRBV7-9 and TRBJ2-1; 7 bases align to TRBD2. The CDR3 consists of 14 residues. CDR1 is SEHNR, CDR2 FQNEAQ, per germline (reference sequence). V dropped 0 bases and J dropped 5; count of bases not matched to a gene: 1. The CDR3 nucleotides read TGTGCCAGCAGCTTAGCTGGACTAGACAATGAGCAGTTCTTC. It specifies CASSLAGLDNEQFF.

This sequence joins TRBV9 and TRBJ1-1; D is unclear. CDR1 and CDR2 (germline): SGDLS, YYNGEE. The CDR3 totals 15 residues. The V gene lost 0 bases and the J gene lost 0 bases, with 9 bases spanning the gap. The CDR3 sequence: CASSVGGHMNTEAFF. The DNA for the CDR3 is TGTGCCAGCAGCGTAGGCGGGCACATGAACACTGAAGCTTTCTTT.

The V and J genes are TRBV5-1 and TRBJ2-7; D may be TRBD2 (5 bases). The V gene's germline CDR1 is SGHRS and CDR2 YFSETQ. Trimming left V 8 bases short and J 2 bases short, with 11 bases between. The CDR3 loop spans 12 amino acids. Here the CDR3 reads CASRTDAYEQYF. Written as DNA, the CDR3 is TGCGCCAGTCGGACTGACGCCTACGAGCAGTACTTC.

CDR3 sequence reads: CASSSSDGLGNQPQHF. The DNA for the CDR3 is TGTGCCAGCAGCTCCTCAGACGGGTTAGGTAATCAGCCCCAGCATTTT. This rearrangement joins TRBV28 to TRBJ1-5, with D hard to call. V shed 6 bases and J shed 4 bases, with 19 bases lying between them. The CDR3 runs 16 residues. From germline, CDR1 is MDHEN and CDR2 SYDVKM.